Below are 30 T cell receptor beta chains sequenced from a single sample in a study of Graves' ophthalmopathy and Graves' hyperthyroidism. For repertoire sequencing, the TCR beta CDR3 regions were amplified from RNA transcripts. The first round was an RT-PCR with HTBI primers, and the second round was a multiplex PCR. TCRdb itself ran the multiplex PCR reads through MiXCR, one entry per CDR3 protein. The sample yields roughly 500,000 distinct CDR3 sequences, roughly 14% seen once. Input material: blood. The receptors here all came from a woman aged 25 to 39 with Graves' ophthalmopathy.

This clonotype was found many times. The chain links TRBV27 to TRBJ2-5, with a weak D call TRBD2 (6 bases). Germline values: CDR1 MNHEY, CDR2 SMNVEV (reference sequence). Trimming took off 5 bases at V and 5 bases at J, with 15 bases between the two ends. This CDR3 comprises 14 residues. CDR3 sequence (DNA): TGTGCCAGCAGTCTCGCGGGGTCCGGGGAGACCCAGTACTTC. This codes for CASSLAGSGETQYF.

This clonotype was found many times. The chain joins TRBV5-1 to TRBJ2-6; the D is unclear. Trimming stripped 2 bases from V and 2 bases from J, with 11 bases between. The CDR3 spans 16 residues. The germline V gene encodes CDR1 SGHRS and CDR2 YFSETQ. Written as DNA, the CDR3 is TGCGCCAGCAGCTTTGACGGGCAACCTGGGGCCAACGTCCTGACTTTC. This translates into CASSFDGQPGANVLTF.

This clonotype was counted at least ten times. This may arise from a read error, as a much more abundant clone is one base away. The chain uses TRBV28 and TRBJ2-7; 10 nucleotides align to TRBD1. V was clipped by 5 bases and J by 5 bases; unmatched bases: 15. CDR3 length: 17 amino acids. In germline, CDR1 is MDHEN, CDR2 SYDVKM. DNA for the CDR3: TGTGCCAGCAGTCCGCGACAGGGGGCTAGCGGAAACCACGAGCAGTACTTC. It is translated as CASSPRQGASGNHEQYF.

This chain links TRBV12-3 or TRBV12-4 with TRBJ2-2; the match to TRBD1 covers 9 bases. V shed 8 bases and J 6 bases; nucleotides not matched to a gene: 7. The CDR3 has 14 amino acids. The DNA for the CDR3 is TGTGCCAGCGGCAAGGGACAGGGTTCCGGGGAGCTGTTTTTT. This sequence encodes CASGKGQGSGELFF.

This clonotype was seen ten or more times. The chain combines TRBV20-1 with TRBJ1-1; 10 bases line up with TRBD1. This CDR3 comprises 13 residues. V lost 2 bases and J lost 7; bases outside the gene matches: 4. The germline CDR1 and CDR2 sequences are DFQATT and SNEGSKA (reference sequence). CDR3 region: CSARPGQGFEAFF. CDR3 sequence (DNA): TGCAGTGCTAGACCGGGACAGGGGTTTGAAGCTTTCTTT.

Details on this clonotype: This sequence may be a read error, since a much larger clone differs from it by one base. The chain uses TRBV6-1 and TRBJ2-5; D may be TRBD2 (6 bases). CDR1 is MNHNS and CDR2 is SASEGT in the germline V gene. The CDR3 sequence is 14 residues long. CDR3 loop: CASSGSGFQETKYF. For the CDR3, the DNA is TGTGCCAGCAGTGGTAGCGGTTTCCAAGAGACCAAGTACTTC.

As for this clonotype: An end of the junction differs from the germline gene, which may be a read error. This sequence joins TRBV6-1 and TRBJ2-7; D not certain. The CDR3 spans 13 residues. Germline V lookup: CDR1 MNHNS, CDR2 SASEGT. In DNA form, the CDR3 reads TGTGCCAGCGCCAGTATCATTCACTACGATCAGTACTTC. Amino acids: CASASIIHYDQYF.

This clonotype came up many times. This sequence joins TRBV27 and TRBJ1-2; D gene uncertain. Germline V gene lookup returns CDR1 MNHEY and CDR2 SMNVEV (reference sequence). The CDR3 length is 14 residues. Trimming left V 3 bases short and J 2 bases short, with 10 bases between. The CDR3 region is CASSFSVQNYGYTF. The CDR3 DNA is TGTGCCAGCAGTTTCTCGGTGCAGAACTATGGCTACACCTTC.

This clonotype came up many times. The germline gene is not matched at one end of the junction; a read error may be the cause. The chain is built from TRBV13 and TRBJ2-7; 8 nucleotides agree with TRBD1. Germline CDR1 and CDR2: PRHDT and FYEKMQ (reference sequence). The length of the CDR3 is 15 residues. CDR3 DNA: TGTGCCAGCAGCGTCCAGACAGGGGTCTCCAACGAGCAGTACTTC. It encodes CASSVQTGVSNEQYF.

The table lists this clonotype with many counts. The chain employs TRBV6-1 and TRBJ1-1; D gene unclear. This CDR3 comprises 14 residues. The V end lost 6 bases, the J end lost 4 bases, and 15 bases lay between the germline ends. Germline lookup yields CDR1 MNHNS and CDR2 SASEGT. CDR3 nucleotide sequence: TGTGCCAGCAGCGGAGGACTTCGGCCCACTGAAGCTTTCTTT. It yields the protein CASSGGLRPTEAFF.

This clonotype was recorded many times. CDR3 loop: CASSLPLREGRRYEQYF. The CDR3 bases are TGCGCCAGCAGCTTGCCGCTGCGGGAGGGCCGTAGATACGAGCAGTACTTC. J is TRBJ2-7 and V is TRBV5-1, with TRBD2 matching 9 bases. V was clipped by 1 base and J by 4 bases; unmatched bases: 12. The CDR3 consists of 17 residues. Germline values: CDR1 SGHRS, CDR2 YFSETQ.

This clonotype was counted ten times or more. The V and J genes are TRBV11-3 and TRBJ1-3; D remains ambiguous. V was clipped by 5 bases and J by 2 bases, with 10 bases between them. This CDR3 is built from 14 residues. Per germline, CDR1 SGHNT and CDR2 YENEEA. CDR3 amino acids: CASSRGRTGNTIYF. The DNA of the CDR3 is TGTGCCAGCAGCCGCGGACGGACTGGAAACACCATATATTTT.

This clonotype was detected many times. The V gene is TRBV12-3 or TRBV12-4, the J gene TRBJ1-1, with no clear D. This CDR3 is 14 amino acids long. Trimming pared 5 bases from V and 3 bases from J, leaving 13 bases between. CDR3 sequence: CASSPVAQYTEAFF. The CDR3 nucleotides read TGTGCCAGCAGTCCCGTAGCACAGTACACTGAAGCTTTCTTT.

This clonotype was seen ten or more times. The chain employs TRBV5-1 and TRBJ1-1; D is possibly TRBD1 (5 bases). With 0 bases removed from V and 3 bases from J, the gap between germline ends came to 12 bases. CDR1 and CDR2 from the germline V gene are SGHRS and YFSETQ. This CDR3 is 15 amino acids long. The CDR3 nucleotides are TGCGCCAGCAGCTTGGGGACAACTGTGGACACTGAAGCTTTCTTT. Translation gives CASSLGTTVDTEAFF.

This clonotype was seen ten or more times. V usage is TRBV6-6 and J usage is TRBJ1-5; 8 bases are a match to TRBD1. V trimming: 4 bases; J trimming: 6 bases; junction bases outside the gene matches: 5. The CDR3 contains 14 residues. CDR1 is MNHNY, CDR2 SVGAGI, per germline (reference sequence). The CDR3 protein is CASSSGGVGQPQHF. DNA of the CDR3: TGTGCCAGCAGTTCAGGGGGCGTCGGTCAGCCCCAGCATTTT.

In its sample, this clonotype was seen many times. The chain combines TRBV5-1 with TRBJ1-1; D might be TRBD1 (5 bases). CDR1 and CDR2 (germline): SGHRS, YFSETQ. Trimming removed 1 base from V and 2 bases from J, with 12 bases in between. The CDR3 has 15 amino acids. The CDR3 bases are TGCGCCAGCAGCTTGCTAGGGACCCAAAACACTGAAGCTTTCTTT. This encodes CASSLLGTQNTEAFF.

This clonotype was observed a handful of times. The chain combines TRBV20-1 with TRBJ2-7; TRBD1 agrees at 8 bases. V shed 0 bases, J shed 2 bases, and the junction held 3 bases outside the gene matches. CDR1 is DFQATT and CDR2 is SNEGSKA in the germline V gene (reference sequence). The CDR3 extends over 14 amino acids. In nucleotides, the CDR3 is TGCAGTGCTAGAGATGGGGACAGGCCCTACGAGCAGTACTTC. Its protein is CSARDGDRPYEQYF.

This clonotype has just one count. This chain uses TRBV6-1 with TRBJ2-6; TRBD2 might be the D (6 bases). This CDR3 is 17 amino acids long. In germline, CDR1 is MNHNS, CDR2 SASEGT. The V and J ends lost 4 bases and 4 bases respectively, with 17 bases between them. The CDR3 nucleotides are TGTGCCAGCAGTGTAAGTTCGACCGGGGGAGGGGCCAACGTCCTGACTTTC. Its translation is CASSVSSTGGGANVLTF.

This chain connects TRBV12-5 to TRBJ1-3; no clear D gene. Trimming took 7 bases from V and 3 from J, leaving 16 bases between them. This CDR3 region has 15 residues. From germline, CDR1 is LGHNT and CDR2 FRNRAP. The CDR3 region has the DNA TGTGCTAGTGCCCTAGAGTTGGGTCTTGGAAACACCATATATTTT. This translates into CASALELGLGNTIYF.

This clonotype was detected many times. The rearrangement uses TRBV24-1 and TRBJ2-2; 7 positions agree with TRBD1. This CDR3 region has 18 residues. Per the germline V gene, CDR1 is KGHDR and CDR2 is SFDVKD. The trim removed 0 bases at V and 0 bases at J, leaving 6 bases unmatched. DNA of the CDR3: TGTGCCACCAGTGATTTGCCCCCCGGGACAGCGAACACCGGGGAGCTGTTTTTT. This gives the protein CATSDLPPGTANTGELFF.

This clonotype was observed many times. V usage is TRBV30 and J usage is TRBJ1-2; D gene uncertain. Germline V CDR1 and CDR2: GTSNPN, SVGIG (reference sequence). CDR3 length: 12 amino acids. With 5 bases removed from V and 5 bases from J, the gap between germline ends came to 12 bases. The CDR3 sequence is CAWAGRVYGYTF. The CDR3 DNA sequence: TGTGCCTGGGCAGGAAGGGTATATGGCTACACCTTC.

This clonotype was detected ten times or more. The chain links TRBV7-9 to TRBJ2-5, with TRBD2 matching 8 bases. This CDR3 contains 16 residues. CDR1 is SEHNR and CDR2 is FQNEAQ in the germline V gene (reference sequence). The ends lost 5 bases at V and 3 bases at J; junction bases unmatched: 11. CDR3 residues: CASSRPLLAVEETQYF. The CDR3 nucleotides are TGTGCCAGCAGCCGACCCCTACTAGCGGTAGAAGAGACCCAGTACTTC.

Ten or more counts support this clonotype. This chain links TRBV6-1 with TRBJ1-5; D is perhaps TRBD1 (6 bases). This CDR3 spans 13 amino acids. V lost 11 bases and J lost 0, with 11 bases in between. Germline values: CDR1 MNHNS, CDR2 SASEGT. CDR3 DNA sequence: TGTGCCGGATCAGGGGATAGCAATCAGCCCCAGCATTTT. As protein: CAGSGDSNQPQHF.

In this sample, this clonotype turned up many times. The CDR3 DNA follows: TGTGCCAGCAAAGGAGGTAGCGGGGGTGACAAAAACATTCAGTACTTC. Translated, it gives CASKGGSGGDKNIQYF. V usage is TRBV6-2 or TRBV6-3 and J usage is TRBJ2-4, with 9 nucleotides matching TRBD2. Losses at the gene ends were 7 bases for V and 3 bases for J; bases not matched to a gene: 10. CDR3 size: 16 residues. Germline assignment: CDR1 MNHEY and CDR2 SVGEGT.

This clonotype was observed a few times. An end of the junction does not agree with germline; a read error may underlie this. The CDR3 loop is CASNQAVAKNIKYF. The CDR3 bases are TGTGCCAGCAACCAAGCGGTAGCCAAAAACATTAAGTACTTC. V is TRBV7-2 and J is TRBJ2-4; TRBD2 is a possible D gene (5 bases). This CDR3 region has 14 residues. Germline V CDR1 and CDR2: SGHTA, FQGNSA.

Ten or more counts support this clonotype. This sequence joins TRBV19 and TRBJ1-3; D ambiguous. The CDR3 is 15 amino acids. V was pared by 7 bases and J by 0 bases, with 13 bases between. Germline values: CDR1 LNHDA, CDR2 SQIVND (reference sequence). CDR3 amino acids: CASKARRFSGNTIYF. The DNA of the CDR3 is TGTGCCAGTAAAGCCCGACGGTTCTCTGGAAACACCATATATTTT.

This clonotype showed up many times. CDR3: CASSLGGGPQHF. In DNA form, the CDR3 reads TGTGCCAGCAGCTTAGGCGGCGGGCCCCAGCATTTT. The chain joins TRBV7-9 to TRBJ1-5; D is undetermined. The germline gives CDR1 SEHNR, CDR2 FQNEAQ (reference sequence). The ends were cut back, 1 base at V and 9 bases at J, with 7 bases in the middle. The CDR3 covers 12 residues.

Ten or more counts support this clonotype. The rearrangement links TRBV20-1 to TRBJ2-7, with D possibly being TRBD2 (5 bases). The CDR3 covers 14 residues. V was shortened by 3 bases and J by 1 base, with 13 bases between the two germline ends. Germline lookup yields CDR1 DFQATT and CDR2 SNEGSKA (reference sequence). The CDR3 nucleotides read TGCAGTGCTAGGGTGGAGGTCATTTCCTACGAGCAGTACTTC. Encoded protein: CSARVEVISYEQYF.

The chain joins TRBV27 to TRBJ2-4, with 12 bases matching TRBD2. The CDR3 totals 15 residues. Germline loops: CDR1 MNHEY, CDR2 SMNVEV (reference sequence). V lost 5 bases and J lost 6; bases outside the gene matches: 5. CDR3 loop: CASSPLAGGGNIQYF. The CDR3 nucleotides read TGTGCCAGCAGTCCACTAGCGGGGGGCGGAAACATTCAGTACTTC.

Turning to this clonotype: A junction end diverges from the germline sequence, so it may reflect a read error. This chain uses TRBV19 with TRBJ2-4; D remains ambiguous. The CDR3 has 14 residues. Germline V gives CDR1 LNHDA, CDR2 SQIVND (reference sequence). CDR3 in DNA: TGTGCCAGTAGTTGGGGTTTAGCCAAAAACATTAAGTACTTC. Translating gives CASSWGLAKNIKYF.